The clone carrying this T cell receptor (beta chain) occurred a few times. The TCRbeta library incorporated unique molecular identifiers. One entry per CDR3 protein results from TCRdb running MiXCR on the PCR reads. The sample consists of more than 450,000 distinct CDR3 sequences, 18% of them appearing once. These data originate in a study of T-cell reconstitution after alpha-beta-depleted transplantation in children. The CDR3 length is 15 residues. V gave up 5 bases and J gave up 5 bases; unmatched junction bases: 8. Germline V gene lookup returns CDR1 DFQATT and CDR2 SNEGSKA (reference sequence). The sample consisted of PBMCs from the stem cell graft donor, taken from the stem cell graft. This sequence was found in a human donor who donated a stem cell graft to a child with acute lymphoblastic leukemia. The rearrangement uses TRBV20-1 and TRBJ1-4; TRBD1 matches 10 bases. The CDR3 DNA reads as TGCAGTGCTTCTACGGGACAGGGGTTGAATGAAAAACTGTTTTTT. It encodes CSASTGQGLNEKLFF.